A selection of T cell receptor beta chains follows, all from one sample in a study of shared clonotypes between healthy human individuals. Sequenced by immunoSEQ multiplex PCR; TCRdb stores in-frame clones only, minus some. The data contain about 1.5 million clones, 95% to 97% of them singletons. What was sequenced was naive CD4+ T cells sorted from blood. These receptors came from a young man in good health. The CDR3 runs from the conserved cysteine through the conserved F or W. The order of the fields is V gene, J gene, D gene, CDR3 DNA, CDR3 protein. D genes are given only for firm matches.

v_call: TRBV9; j_call: TRBJ2-2; d_call: TRBD2; cdr3_nt: TGTGCCAGCAGCGTAGGTATAGCGGGAGGGCCCGCGAACACCGGGGAGCTGTTTTTT; cdr3_aa: CASSVGIAGGPANTGELFF
v_call: TRBV11-2; j_call: TRBJ1-4; d_call: -; cdr3_nt: TGTGCCAGCAGCTTAGTTTGGGCGGGAAATGAAAAACTGTTTTTT; cdr3_aa: CASSLVWAGNEKLFF
v_call: TRBV6-5; j_call: TRBJ1-1; d_call: -; cdr3_nt: TGTGCCAGCAGTCGTGGACAGCCCTCAACCGAAGCTTTCTTT; cdr3_aa: CASSRGQPSTEAFF
v_call: TRBV4-3; j_call: TRBJ1-5; d_call: TRBD1; cdr3_nt: TGCGCCAGCAGCCAGGCCCACAGGGGTAGCAATCAGCCCCAGCATTTT; cdr3_aa: CASSQAHRGSNQPQHF
v_call: TRBV29-1; j_call: TRBJ2-3; d_call: -; cdr3_nt: TGCAGCGCTCGACCGAACCTTTCAACAGATACGCAGTATTTT; cdr3_aa: CSARPNLSTDTQYF
v_call: TRBV5-1; j_call: TRBJ2-2; d_call: -; cdr3_nt: TGCGCCAGCAGCTTGCACGAGGCGGGACACACCGGGGAGCTGTTTTTT; cdr3_aa: CASSLHEAGHTGELFF
v_call: TRBV18; j_call: TRBJ2-2; d_call: TRBD2; cdr3_nt: TGTGCCAGCTCACTGCGACTAGCGGGAGGGCTGAACACCGGGGAGCTGTTTTTT; cdr3_aa: CASSLRLAGGLNTGELFF
v_call: TRBV2; j_call: TRBJ2-1; d_call: TRBD2; cdr3_nt: TGTGCCAGCAGTTCCACGCGGACTAGCGGGAGATTTCTACTTGGGAATGAGCAGTTCTTC; cdr3_aa: CASSSTRTSGRFLLGNEQFF
v_call: TRBV7-9; j_call: TRBJ1-1; d_call: TRBD1; cdr3_nt: TGTGCCAGCAGCTTAGGACAGGGTACCGCCATGAACACTGAAGCTTTCTTT; cdr3_aa: CASSLGQGTAMNTEAFF
v_call: TRBV2; j_call: TRBJ1-2; d_call: -; cdr3_nt: TGTGCCAGCATACCTTCCCAGGCCACGTATGGCTACACCTTC; cdr3_aa: CASIPSQATYGYTF
v_call: TRBV6-6; j_call: TRBJ1-5; d_call: -; cdr3_nt: TGTGCCAGCACGCGGCGGAGGGGAGATAGCAATCAGCCCCAGCATTTT; cdr3_aa: CASTRRRGDSNQPQHF
v_call: TRBV28; j_call: TRBJ2-7; d_call: -; cdr3_nt: TGTGCCAGCAGTTTAAACGGTCAGCAGTACTTC; cdr3_aa: CASSLNGQQYF
v_call: TRBV18; j_call: TRBJ1-4; d_call: -; cdr3_nt: TGTGCCAGCTCAGGTGAAAAACTGTTTTTT; cdr3_aa: CASSGEKLFF
v_call: TRBV28; j_call: TRBJ1-5; d_call: -; cdr3_nt: TGTGCCAGCAGTTTTGTCGGGGCGAAAAATCAGCCCCAGCATTTT; cdr3_aa: CASSFVGAKNQPQHF
v_call: TRBV7-9; j_call: TRBJ2-1; d_call: -; cdr3_nt: TGTGCCAGCAGCCCCCCCCGAGGGGGCTCCTACAATGAGCAGTTCTTC; cdr3_aa: CASSPPRGGSYNEQFF
v_call: TRBV5-1; j_call: TRBJ2-5; d_call: -; cdr3_nt: TGCGCCAGCAGGTTGGGGTCCGGTGAGACCCAGTACTTC; cdr3_aa: CASRLGSGETQYF